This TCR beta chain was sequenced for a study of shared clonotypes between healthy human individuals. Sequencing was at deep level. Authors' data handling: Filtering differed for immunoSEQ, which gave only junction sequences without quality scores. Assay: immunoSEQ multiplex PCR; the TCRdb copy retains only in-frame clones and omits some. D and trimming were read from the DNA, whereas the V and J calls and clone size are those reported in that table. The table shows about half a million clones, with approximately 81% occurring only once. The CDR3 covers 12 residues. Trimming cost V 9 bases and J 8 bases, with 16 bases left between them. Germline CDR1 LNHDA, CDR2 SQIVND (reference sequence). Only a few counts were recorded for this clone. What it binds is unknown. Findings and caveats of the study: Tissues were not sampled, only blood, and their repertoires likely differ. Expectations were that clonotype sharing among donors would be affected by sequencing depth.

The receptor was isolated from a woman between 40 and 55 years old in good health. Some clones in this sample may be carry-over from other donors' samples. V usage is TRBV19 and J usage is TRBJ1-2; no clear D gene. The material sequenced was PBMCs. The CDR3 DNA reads TGTGCCAGCGCCTTGTCCAGCAGGGGCTACACCTTC. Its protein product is CASALSSRGYTF. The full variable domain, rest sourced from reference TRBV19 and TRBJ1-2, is DGGITQSPKYLFRKEGQNVTLSCEQNLNHDAMYWYRQDPGQGLRLIYYSQIVNDFQKGDIAEGYSVSREKKESFPLTVTSAQKNPTAFYLCASALSSRGYTFGSGTRLTVV.